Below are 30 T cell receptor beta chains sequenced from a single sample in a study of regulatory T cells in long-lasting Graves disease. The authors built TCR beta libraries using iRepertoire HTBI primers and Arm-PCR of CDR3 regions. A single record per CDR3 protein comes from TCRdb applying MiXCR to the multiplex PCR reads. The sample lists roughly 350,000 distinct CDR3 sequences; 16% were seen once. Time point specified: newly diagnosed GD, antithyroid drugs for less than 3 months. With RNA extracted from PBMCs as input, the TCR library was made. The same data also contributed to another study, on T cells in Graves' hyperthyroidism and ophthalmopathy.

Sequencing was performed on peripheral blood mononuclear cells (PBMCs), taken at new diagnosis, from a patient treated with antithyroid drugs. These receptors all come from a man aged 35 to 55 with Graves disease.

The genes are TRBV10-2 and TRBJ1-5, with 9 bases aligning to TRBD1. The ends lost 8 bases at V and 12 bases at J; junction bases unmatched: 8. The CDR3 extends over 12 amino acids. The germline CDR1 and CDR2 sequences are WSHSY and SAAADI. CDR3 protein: CASSTGTGYQHF. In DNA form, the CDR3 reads TGCGCCAGCTCGACCGGGACAGGGTACCAGCATTTT.

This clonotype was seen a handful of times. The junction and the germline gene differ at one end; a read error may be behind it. This CDR3 reads CASSNGVLNKGYF. CDR3 bases: TGTGCTAGCAGCAACGGCGTTCTCAATAAAGGGTACTTC. The gene calls are TRBV7-7 and TRBJ2-7; no definite D call. The CDR3 is 13 amino acids. In germline, CDR1 is SSHAT, CDR2 FNYEAQ (reference sequence).

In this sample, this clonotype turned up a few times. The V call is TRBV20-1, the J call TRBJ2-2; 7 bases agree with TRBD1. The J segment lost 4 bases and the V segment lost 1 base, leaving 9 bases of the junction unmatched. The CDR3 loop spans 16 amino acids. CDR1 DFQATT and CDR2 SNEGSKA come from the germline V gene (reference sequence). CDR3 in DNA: TGCAGTGCTAGAGCATTTGACAGGGAGAGCACCGGGGAGCTGTTTTTT. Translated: CSARAFDRESTGELFF.

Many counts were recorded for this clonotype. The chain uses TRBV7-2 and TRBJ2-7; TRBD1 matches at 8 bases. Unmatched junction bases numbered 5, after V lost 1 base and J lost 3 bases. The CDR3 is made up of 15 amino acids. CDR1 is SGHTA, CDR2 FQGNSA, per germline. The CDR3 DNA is TGTGCCAGCAGCTTAGTGCGGACAGGGTTCTACGAGCAGTACTTC. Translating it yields CASSLVRTGFYEQYF. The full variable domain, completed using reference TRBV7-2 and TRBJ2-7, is GAGVSQSPSNKVTEKGKDVELRCDPISGHTALYWYRQSLGQGLEFLIYFQGNSAPDKSGLPSDRFSAERTGGSVSTLTIQRTQQEDSAVYLCASSLVRTGFYEQYFGPGTRLTVT.

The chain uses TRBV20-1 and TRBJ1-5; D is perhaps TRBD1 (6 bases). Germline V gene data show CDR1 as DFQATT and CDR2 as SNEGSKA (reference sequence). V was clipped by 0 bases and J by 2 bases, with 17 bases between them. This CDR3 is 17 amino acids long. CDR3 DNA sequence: TGCAGTGCTAGAGATCCCGGCGGGGGCGCCGGCAATCAGCCCCAGCATTTT. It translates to CSARDPGGGAGNQPQHF.

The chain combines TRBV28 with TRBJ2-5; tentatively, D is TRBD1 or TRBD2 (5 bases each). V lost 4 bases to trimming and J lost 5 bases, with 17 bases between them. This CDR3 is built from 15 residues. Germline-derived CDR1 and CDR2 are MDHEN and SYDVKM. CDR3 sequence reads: CASSSGDLVAETQYF. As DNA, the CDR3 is TGTGCCAGCAGTTCCGGGGACCTCGTGGCGGAGACCCAGTACTTC.

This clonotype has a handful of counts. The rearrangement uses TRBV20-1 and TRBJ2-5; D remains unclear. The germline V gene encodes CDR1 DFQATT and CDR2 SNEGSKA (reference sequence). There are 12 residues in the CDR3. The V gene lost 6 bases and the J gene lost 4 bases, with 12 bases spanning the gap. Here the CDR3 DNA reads TGCAGTGCCCCCCGGCCCGGAGAGACCCAGTACTTC. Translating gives CSAPRPGETQYF.

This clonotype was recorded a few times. The CDR3: CASSVEGGGPVPFTDTQYF. The CDR3 DNA reads as TGTGCCAGCAGCGTAGAGGGGGGGGGGCCCGTCCCATTCACAGATACGCAGTATTTT. The chain carries TRBV9 and TRBJ2-3; D may be TRBD2 (7 bases). From germline, CDR1 is SGDLS and CDR2 YYNGEE. The V end lost 0 bases, the J end lost 2 bases, and 22 bases lay between the germline ends. The CDR3 totals 19 residues.

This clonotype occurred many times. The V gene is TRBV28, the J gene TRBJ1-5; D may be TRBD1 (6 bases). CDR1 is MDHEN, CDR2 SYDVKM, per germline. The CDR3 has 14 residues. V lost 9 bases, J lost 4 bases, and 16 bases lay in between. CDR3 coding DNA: TGTGCCAGTTTAGAGGCAGGGGCAAATCAGCCCCAGCATTTT. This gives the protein CASLEAGANQPQHF.

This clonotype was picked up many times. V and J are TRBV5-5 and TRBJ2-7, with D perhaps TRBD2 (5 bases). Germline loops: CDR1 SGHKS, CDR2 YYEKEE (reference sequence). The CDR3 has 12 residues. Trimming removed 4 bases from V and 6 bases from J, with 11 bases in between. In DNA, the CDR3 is TGTGCCAGCAGCCCCGGACTTTTCGAGCAGTACTTC. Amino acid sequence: CASSPGLFEQYF.

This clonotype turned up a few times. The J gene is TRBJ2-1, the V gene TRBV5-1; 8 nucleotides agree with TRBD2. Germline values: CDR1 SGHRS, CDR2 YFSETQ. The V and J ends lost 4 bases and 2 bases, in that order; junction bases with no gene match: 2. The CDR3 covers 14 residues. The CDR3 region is CASSERGTYNEQFF. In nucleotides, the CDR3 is TGCGCCAGCAGCGAGCGGGGGACCTACAATGAGCAGTTCTTC.

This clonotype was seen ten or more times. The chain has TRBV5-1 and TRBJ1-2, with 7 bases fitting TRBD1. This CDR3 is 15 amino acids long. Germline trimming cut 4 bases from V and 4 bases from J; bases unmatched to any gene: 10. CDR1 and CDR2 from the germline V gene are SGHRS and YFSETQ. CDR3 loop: CASSQSQGTVYGYTF. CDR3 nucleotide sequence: TGCGCCAGCAGCCAATCGCAAGGGACAGTCTATGGCTACACCTTC.

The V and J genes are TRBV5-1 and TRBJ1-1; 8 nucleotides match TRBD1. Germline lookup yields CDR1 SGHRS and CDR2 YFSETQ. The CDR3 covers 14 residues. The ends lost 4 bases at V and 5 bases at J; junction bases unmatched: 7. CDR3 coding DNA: TGCGCCAGCAGCGACCAGGGGGCCGGTACTGAAGCTTTCTTT. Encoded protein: CASSDQGAGTEAFF.

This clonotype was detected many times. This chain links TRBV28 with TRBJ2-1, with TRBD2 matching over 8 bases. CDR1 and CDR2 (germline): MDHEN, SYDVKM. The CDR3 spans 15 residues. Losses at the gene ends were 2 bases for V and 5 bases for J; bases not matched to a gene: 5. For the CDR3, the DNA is TGTGCCAGCAGTTTAGAGACTAGCGCCCACAATGAGCAGTTCTTC. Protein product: CASSLETSAHNEQFF. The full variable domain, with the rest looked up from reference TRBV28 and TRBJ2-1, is DVKVTQSSRYLVKRTGEKVFLECVQDMDHENMFWYRQDPGLGLRLIYFSYDVKMKEKGDIPEGYSVSREKKERFSLILESASTNQTSMYLCASSLETSAHNEQFFGPGTRLTVL.

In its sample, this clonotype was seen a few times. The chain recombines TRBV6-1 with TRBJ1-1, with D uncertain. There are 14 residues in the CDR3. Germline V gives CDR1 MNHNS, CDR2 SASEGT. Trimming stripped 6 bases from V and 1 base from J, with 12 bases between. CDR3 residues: CASRDRVANTEAFF. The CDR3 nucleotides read TGTGCCAGCAGGGATCGGGTTGCGAACACTGAAGCTTTCTTT.

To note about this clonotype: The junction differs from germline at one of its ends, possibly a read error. The CDR3 nucleotides are TGTGCCAGCAGTACGAGAAGGACAGGGAAAAACACTCAGTACTTC. It yields the protein CASSTRRTGKNTQYF. This chain links TRBV12-3 or TRBV12-4 with TRBJ2-4; 8 positions agree with TRBD1. There are 15 residues in the CDR3.

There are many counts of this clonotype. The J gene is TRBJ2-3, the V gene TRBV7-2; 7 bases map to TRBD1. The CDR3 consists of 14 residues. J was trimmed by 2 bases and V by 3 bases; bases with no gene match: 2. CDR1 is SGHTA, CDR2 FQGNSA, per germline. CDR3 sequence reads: CASSLDRYTDTQYF. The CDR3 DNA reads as TGTGCCAGCAGCTTGGACAGGTACACAGATACGCAGTATTTT.

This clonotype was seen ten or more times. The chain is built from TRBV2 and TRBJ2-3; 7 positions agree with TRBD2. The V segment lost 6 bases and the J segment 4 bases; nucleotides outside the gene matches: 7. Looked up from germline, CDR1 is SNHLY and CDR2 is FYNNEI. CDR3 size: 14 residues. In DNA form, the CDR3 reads TGTGCCAGCAGCGGACTAGTCTTTCCAGATACGCAGTATTTT. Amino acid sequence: CASSGLVFPDTQYF.

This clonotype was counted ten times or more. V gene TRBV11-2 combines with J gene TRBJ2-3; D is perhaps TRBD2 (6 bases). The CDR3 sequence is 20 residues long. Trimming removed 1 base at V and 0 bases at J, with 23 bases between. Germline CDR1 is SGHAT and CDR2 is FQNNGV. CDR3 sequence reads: CASSLGGPSNVRGSTDTQYF. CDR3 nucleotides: TGTGCCAGCAGCTTAGGTGGCCCCTCGAATGTGCGGGGAAGCACAGATACGCAGTATTTT.

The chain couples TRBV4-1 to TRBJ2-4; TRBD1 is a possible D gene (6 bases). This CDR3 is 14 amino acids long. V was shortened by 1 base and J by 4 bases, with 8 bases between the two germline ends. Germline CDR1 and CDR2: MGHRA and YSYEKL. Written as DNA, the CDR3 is TGCGCCAGCAGCCAAGCAGGACAGAAAAACATTCAGTACTTC. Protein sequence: CASSQAGQKNIQYF.

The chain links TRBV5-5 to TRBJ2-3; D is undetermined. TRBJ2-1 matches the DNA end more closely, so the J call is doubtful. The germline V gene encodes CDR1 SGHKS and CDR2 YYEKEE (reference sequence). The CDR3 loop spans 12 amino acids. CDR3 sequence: CASSQDRYEQFF. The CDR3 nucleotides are TGTGCCAGCAGCCAAGATAGGTACGAGCAGTTCTTC.

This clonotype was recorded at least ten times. CDR3 sequence (DNA): TGCAGTGCTAGGTCGACAGGGGGGGAGAATCAGCCCCAGCATTTT. Translation gives CSARSTGGENQPQHF. V and J are TRBV20-1 and TRBJ1-5, with 9 nucleotides matching TRBD1. This CDR3 is 15 amino acids long. V shed 3 bases, J shed 4 bases, and the junction held 7 bases outside the gene matches. Germline CDR1 is DFQATT and CDR2 is SNEGSKA (reference sequence).

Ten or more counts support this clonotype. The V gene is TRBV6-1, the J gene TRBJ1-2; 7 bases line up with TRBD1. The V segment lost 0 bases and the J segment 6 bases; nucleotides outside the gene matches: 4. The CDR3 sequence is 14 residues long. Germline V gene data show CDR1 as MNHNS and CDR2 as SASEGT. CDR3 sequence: CASSEARGTDGYTF. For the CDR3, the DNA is TGTGCCAGCAGTGAAGCGCGGGGGACAGATGGCTACACCTTC.

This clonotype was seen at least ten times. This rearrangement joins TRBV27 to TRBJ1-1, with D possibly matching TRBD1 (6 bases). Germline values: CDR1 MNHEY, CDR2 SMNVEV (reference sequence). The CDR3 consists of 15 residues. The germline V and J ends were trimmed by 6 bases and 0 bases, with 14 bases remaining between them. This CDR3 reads CASRRTANMNTEAFF. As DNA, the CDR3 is TGTGCCAGCAGGAGGACAGCTAACATGAACACTGAAGCTTTCTTT.

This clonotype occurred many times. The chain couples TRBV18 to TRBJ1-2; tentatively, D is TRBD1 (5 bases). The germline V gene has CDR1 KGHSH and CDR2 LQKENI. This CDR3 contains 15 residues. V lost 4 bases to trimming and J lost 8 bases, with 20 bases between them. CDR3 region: CASSLEDTYGGGYTF. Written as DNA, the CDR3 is TGTGCCAGCTCACTCGAGGACACTTACGGAGGCGGCTACACCTTC.

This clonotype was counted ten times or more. Here the CDR3 reads CASSLRGGRSYEQYF. The CDR3, as DNA: TGTGCCAGCAGCCTCCGGGGGGGCCGCTCCTACGAGCAGTACTTC. The V and J genes are TRBV4-2 and TRBJ2-7, with 8 bases matching TRBD2. CDR1 and CDR2 (germline): LGHNA, YNFKEQ. The V and J ends lost 4 bases and 0 bases, in that order; junction bases with no gene match: 5. The CDR3 length is 15 residues.

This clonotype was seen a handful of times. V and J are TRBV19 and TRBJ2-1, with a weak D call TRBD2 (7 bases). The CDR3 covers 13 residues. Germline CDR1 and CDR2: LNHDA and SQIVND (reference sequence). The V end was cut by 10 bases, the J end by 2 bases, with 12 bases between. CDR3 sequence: CATRRGPYNEQFF. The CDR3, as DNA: TGTGCCACCCGGCGGGGGCCCTACAATGAGCAGTTCTTC.

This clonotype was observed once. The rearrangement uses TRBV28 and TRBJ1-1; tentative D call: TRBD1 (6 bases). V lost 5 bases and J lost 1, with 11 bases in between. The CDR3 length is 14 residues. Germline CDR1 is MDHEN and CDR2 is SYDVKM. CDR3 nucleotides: TGTGCCAGCAGTCGACAGGCCCCGAACACTGAAGCTTTCTTT. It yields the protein CASSRQAPNTEAFF.

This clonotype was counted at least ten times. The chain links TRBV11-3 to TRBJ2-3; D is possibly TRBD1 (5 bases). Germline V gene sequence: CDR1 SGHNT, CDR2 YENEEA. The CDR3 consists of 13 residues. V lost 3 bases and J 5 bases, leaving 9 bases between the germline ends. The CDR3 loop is CASSFGAGDTQYF. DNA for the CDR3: TGTGCCAGCAGCTTTGGGGCCGGAGATACGCAGTATTTT.

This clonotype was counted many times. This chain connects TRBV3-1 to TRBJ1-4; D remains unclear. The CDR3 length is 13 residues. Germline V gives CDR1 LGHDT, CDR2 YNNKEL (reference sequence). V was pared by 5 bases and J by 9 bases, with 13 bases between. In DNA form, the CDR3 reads TGTGCCAGCAGCTACCGGGAAGGCCAAAAACTGTTTTTT. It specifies CASSYREGQKLFF. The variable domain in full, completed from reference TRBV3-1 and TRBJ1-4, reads DTAVSQTPKYLVTQMGNDKSIKCEQNLGHDTMYWYKQDSKKFLKIMFSYNNKELIINETVPNRFSPKSPDKAHLNLHINSLELGDSAVYFCASSYREGQKLFFGSGTQLSVL.